A selection of T cell receptor beta chains follows, all from one sample in a study of vaccination and CD4 T cells after COVID-19. Their antigens are not known. TCRdb fed the PCR reads into MiXCR, producing one record per CDR3 protein. The sample includes 10,000 to 15,000 distinct CDR3 sequences, 50% of them seen just once. Sequences were obtained from CD4+ T cells from blood, cultured in vitro. The receptors were sampled from a human donor who had recovered from COVID-19. Each CDR3 is given with its conserved first and last residue. D genes are given only for firm matches. Only part of the rows carry a size: once, few, many, or a class if the clone is expanded.

j_call	v_call	clone_size	d_call	cdr3_nt	cdr3_aa
TRBJ2-7	TRBV11-3	.	TRBD2	TGTGCCAGCAGCGAGGGACTAGTTTACGAGCAGTACTTC	CASSEGLVYEQYF
TRBJ1-6	TRBV6-5	.	.	TGTGCCAGCAGTTACAGGGACACGGTATCACCCCTCCACTTT	CASSYRDTVSPLHF
TRBJ2-5	TRBV30	.	TRBD2	TGTGCCTGGAGTGTTGGAGCGGGGGAGACCCAGTACTTC	CAWSVGAGETQYF
TRBJ1-5	TRBV7-2	.	.	TGTGCCAGCAGCTTAGATCGACGGAGCAATCAGCCCCAGCATTTT	CASSLDRRSNQPQHF
TRBJ1-1	TRBV7-9	.	.	TGTGCCAGCAGCTTGACGACAGGAGGGAGTGAAGCTTTCTTT	CASSLTTGGSEAFF
TRBJ2-7	TRBV6-1	.	.	TGTGCCAGCAAGGAGGGGGGAGCGGGGCTCTACGAGCAGTACTTC	CASKEGGAGLYEQYF
TRBJ2-7	TRBV6-1	few	.	TGTGCCAGCAGTGCGCCTCGCGGGGGCAGATACGAGCAGTACTTC	CASSAPRGGRYEQYF
TRBJ1-4	TRBV6-1	.	.	TGTGCCAGCAGTAGGGGCAAAGTAACTAATGAAAAACTGTTTTTT	CASSRGKVTNEKLFF
TRBJ1-3	TRBV2	.	TRBD1	TGTGCCAGCAGGAGACAGGGATTAGGAAACACCATATATTTT	CASRRQGLGNTIYF
TRBJ1-6	TRBV27	few	.	TGTGCCAGCAGAAACCTTCAGACGGCCCGGAGCTATAATTCACCCCTCCACTTT	CASRNLQTARSYNSPLHF
TRBJ2-5	TRBV20-1	.	.	TGCAAAGGGAGTCGGGGGGAGACCCAGTACTTC	CKGSRGETQYF
TRBJ2-7	TRBV20-1	few	.	TGCAGTGCTAGTTCCCGCCCCCCCTCCTACGAGCAGTACTTC	CSASSRPPSYEQYF
TRBJ2-5	TRBV19	.	.	TGTGCCAGTAATCTTAGGCAGGGGGGAGAGACCCAGTACTTC	CASNLRQGGETQYF
TRBJ2-5	TRBV30	.	TRBD2	TGTGCCTGGAGCCATAGCGGGGGGCCTCTAGAGACCCAGTACTTC	CAWSHSGGPLETQYF
TRBJ1-2	TRBV20-1	.	TRBD1	TGCAGTGCTAGAGATCAGGGACAGGGGAACTATGGCTACACCTTC	CSARDQGQGNYGYTF
TRBJ1-6	TRBV20-1	.	.	TGCAGTGCTAGGGCGGGCTCTCAGAATTCACCCCTCCACTTT	CSARAGSQNSPLHF
TRBJ2-7	TRBV5-1	.	TRBD2	TGCGCCAGCAGCCCACCCGGCGGGGGGATCTACGAGCAGTACTTC	CASSPPGGGIYEQYF
TRBJ1-4	TRBV6-5	once	.	TGTGCCAGCAGTTACTGGAGGCCGGGCCCGGATGAAAAACTGTTTTTT	CASSYWRPGPDEKLFF
TRBJ2-7	TRBV5-1	.	TRBD1	TGCGCCAGCAGCTACCGGACAGGTTTTGGGGAGCAGTACTTC	CASSYRTGFGEQYF
TRBJ1-3	TRBV10-3	few	.	TGTGCCATCAGTGAGGCCGGAAACACCATATATTTT	CAISEAGNTIYF
TRBJ1-6	TRBV5-1	.	TRBD1	TGCGCCAGCAGCCTCTCGGGACAGAGTTTTAATTCACCCCTCCACTTT	CASSLSGQSFNSPLHF
TRBJ2-3	TRBV7-8	.	TRBD2	TGTGCCAGCAGCTTGACAAACCCTGGAGCGGGAGGCGTCATTGGGAGCACAGATACGCAGTATTTT	CASSLTNPGAGGVIGSTDTQYF
TRBJ1-1	TRBV15	few	.	TGTGCCACCAGCAGCACCGACAGGAAAAACACTGAAGCTTTCTTT	CATSSTDRKNTEAFF
TRBJ1-2	TRBV2	few	TRBD1	TGTGCCAGCAGTGAAGCGGACAGGGTCTGGGGCTACACCTTC	CASSEADRVWGYTF
TRBJ1-1	TRBV6-1	few	.	TGTGCCAGCAGTGAACATAACACTGAAGCTTTCTTT	CASSEHNTEAFF
TRBJ1-2	TRBV3-1	.	TRBD1	TGTGCCAGCAGCTCAGAGTTGGCGGCGACAGGGGGGGGCTACACCTTC	CASSSELAATGGGYTF
TRBJ1-2	TRBV5-1	few	.	TGCGCCAGCAGCTTGAGCGAACCAAACTATGGCTACACCTTC	CASSLSEPNYGYTF
TRBJ2-2	TRBV19	.	TRBD1	TGTGCCAGCCAGAGTGGACAGGAGTGGACCGGGGAGCTGTTTTTT	CASQSGQEWTGELFF
TRBJ1-1	TRBV2	.	.	TGTGCCAGCAGACAGGTAGCGGCTGAAGCTTTCTTT	CASRQVAAEAFF
TRBJ2-2	TRBV7-9	few	.	TGTGCCAGCAGCATTCCTATATACACCGGGGAGCTGTTTTTT	CASSIPIYTGELFF
TRBJ2-2	TRBV4-3	few	.	TGCGCCAGCAGCCAAGATAGAGTCACCAGCTTCGCGAACACCGGGGAGCTGTTTTTT	CASSQDRVTSFANTGELFF
TRBJ2-6	TRBV5-6	.	.	TGTGCCAGCAGCCTGTGGGGGGCGGGAGCCAACGTCCTGACTTTC	CASSLWGAGANVLTF
TRBJ1-4	TRBV7-8	.	.	TGTGCCAGCACGGCACGAATAAGTTGGGAAAAACTGTTTTTT	CASTARISWEKLFF
TRBJ2-2	TRBV12-5	.	TRBD2	TGTGCTAGTGGAGCGGGGGGGACCGGGGAGCTGTTTTTT	CASGAGGTGELFF
TRBJ1-1	TRBV6-1	.	TRBD1	TGTGCCAGCAGGGCACGCCGGGACAGGCGCTTGATGAACACTGAAGCTTTCTTT	CASRARRDRRLMNTEAFF
TRBJ2-2	TRBV19	.	TRBD1	TGTGCCAGTAGCCCAACCGGGGTGGGGACAGGGGCTACCGGGGAGCTGTTTTTT	CASSPTGVGTGATGELFF
TRBJ1-2	TRBV5-3	few	.	TGTGCCAGCAGCTACAGGGATAACTATGGCTACACCTTC	CASSYRDNYGYTF
TRBJ1-1	TRBV12-3/TRBV12-4	.	TRBD1	TGTGCCAGCAGTTCCCCAAGGACAGGGGGCACTGAAGCTTTCTTT	CASSSPRTGGTEAFF
TRBJ2-1	TRBV7-6	.	.	TGTGCCAGCAGCTTATCCCGGACCTACAATGAGCAGTTCTTC	CASSLSRTYNEQFF
TRBJ2-7	TRBV20-1	.	TRBD2	TGCAGTGCAAAAGCGGTAGCGGGGTTCCTCCGGGACGAGCAGTACTTC	CSAKAVAGFLRDEQYF